This T cell receptor (beta chain) was obtained from a study of T cell changes during pregnancy in multiple sclerosis. TCRdb's copy holds only in-frame clones and misses some; the assay was immunoSEQ multiplex PCR. The table includes fewer than 90,000 clones, 91% detected once. Germline V gene data show CDR1 as SGHNT and CDR2 as YYREEE (reference sequence). This CDR3 region has 14 residues. V was pared by 2 bases and J by 3 bases, with 11 bases between. The V call is TRBV5-4, the J call TRBJ2-5, with D perhaps TRBD1 (5 bases). This sequence was found in a female donor with multiple sclerosis, enrolled in a pregnancy study. The source material was peripheral blood, sampled in the second trimester of pregnancy. The CDR3 nucleotides read TGTGCCAGCAGCTTTAAGGCAGGGAAAGAGACCCAGTACTTC. This codes for CASSFKAGKETQYF.